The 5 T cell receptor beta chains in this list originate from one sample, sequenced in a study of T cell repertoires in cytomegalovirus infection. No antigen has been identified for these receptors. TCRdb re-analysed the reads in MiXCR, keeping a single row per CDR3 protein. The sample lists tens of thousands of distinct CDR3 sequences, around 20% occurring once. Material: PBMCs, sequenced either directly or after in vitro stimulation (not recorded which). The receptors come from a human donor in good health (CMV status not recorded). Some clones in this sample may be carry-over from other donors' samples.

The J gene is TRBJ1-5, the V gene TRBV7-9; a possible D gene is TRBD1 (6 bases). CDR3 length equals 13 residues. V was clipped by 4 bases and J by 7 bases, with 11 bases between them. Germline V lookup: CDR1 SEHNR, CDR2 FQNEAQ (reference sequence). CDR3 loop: CASSWGAGQPQHF. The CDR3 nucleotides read TGTGCCAGCAGCTGGGGGGCTGGGCAGCCCCAGCATTTT.

The CDR3 loop is CASSLVGSGSLRAKNIQYF. The CDR3 DNA is TGTGCCAGCAGCCTTGTTGGTAGCGGGAGCCTACGGGCCAAAAACATTCAGTACTTC. The V and J genes are TRBV9 and TRBJ2-4; TRBD2 matches at 9 bases. Germline assignment: CDR1 SGDLS and CDR2 YYNGEE. This CDR3 contains 19 residues. Trimming at V came to 4 bases and at J to 1 base, leaving 15 bases not matched to a gene.

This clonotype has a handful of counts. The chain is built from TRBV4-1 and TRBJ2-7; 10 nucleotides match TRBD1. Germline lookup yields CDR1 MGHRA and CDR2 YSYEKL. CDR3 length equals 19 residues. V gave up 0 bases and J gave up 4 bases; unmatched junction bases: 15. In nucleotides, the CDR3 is TGCGCCAGCAGCCAAGAACCCCCGGGACAGGGGTATCTTCGATACGAGCAGTACTTC. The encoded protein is CASSQEPPGQGYLRYEQYF.

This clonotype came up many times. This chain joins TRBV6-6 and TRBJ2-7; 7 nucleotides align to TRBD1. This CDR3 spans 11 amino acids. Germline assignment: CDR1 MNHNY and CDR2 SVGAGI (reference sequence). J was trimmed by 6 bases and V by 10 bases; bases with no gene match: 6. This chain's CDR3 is CAIAGGAEQYF. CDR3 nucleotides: TGTGCCATCGCAGGGGGAGCCGAGCAGTACTTC.

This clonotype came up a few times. Written as DNA, the CDR3 is TGCAGTGCTAGGCTACAGCTCTATGGCTACACCTTC. Protein product: CSARLQLYGYTF. The rearrangement joins TRBV20-1 to TRBJ1-2, with unresolved D. This CDR3 is 12 amino acids long. Trimming took 3 bases from V and 4 from J, leaving 9 bases between them. Germline assignment: CDR1 DFQATT and CDR2 SNEGSKA (reference sequence).